A selection of T cell receptor beta chains follows, all from one sample in a study of somatic mutations in cytotoxic T cells in rheumatoid arthritis. TCRdb's copy holds only in-frame clones and misses some; the assay was immunoSEQ multiplex PCR. The table lists 6,000 to 9,000 clones, 60% to 75% of them singletons, with about 15% in the top ten. The sequencing input was CD8+ T cells sorted from blood. These receptors came from an adult with rheumatoid arthritis. Each CDR3 is given with its conserved first and last residue. A D gene is named only where the DNA matches it firmly. The size entry is marked missing in some rows and otherwise reads once, few, many or a size class.

CDR3 protein: CASSQQPGETRSSYNSPLHF
CDR3 DNA: TGCGCCAGCAGCCAGCAACCCGGGGAAACCCGGAGCTCCTATAATTCACCCCTCCACTTT
clone size: .
V gene: TRBV4-1
CDR3 length: 20
J gene: TRBJ1-6
D gene: .

CDR3 protein: CSVVSQEANYGYTF
CDR3 DNA: TGCAGCGTTGTCTCACAGGAAGCCAACTATGGCTACACCTTC
clone size: .
V gene: TRBV29-1
CDR3 length: 14
J gene: TRBJ1-2
D gene: .

CDR3 protein: CASSKERGWDPYEQYF
CDR3 DNA: TGTGCCAGCAGCAAGGAGCGGGGTTGGGACCCCTACGAGCAGTACTTC
clone size: .
V gene: TRBV21-1
CDR3 length: 16
J gene: TRBJ2-7
D gene: .

CDR3 protein: CASSIEQGLNTGELFF
CDR3 DNA: TGTGCCAGTAGTATAGAGCAGGGTTTGAACACCGGGGAGCTGTTTTTT
clone size: .
V gene: TRBV19
CDR3 length: 16
J gene: TRBJ2-2
D gene: .

CDR3 protein: CASSPFLGTDTQYF
CDR3 DNA: TGTGCCAGTAGTCCTTTCCTCGGCACAGATACGCAGTATTTT
clone size: few
V gene: TRBV19
CDR3 length: 14
J gene: TRBJ2-3
D gene: .

CDR3 protein: CASSQETGFPEKLFF
CDR3 DNA: TGTGCCAGCAGTCAAGAGACAGGGTTTCCTGAAAAACTGTTTTTT
clone size: few
V gene: TRBV27
CDR3 length: 15
J gene: TRBJ1-4
D gene: TRBD1

CDR3 protein: CASSLTGRGSDTDTQYF
CDR3 DNA: TGTGCCAGCAGCTTAACGGGGCGGGGCAGTGACACAGATACGCAGTATTTT
clone size: once
V gene: TRBV7-3
CDR3 length: 17
J gene: TRBJ2-3
D gene: .

CDR3 protein: CAWSLGAGANVLTF
CDR3 DNA: TGTGCCTGGAGTTTAGGGGCTGGGGCCAACGTCCTGACTTTC
clone size: .
V gene: TRBV30
CDR3 length: 14
J gene: TRBJ2-6
D gene: .

CDR3 protein: CASNFGTGHEKLFF
CDR3 DNA: TGTGCCAGCAATTTCGGGACTGGGCATGAAAAACTGTTTTTT
clone size: .
V gene: TRBV7-9
CDR3 length: 14
J gene: TRBJ1-4
D gene: .

CDR3 protein: CASSVQGQGVSEDTQYF
CDR3 DNA: TGTGCCAGTAGTGTCCAGGGACAGGGGGTTTCGGAAGATACGCAGTATTTT
clone size: .
V gene: TRBV19
CDR3 length: 17
J gene: TRBJ2-3
D gene: TRBD1

CDR3 protein: CSVVGERGMNTEAFF
CDR3 DNA: TGCAGCGTTGTAGGGGAGAGGGGTATGAACACTGAAGCTTTCTTT
clone size: once
V gene: TRBV29-1
CDR3 length: 15
J gene: TRBJ1-1
D gene: .

CDR3 protein: CASSSIGQGAGEKLFF
CDR3 DNA: TGCGCCAGCAGCTCGATCGGACAGGGGGCAGGTGAAAAACTGTTTTTT
clone size: .
V gene: TRBV5-1
CDR3 length: 16
J gene: TRBJ1-4
D gene: TRBD1

CDR3 protein: CASSYSPKSSYEQYF
CDR3 DNA: TGTGCCAGCAGTTACTCCCCCAAATCTTCCTACGAGCAGTACTTC
clone size: once
V gene: TRBV6-5
CDR3 length: 15
J gene: TRBJ2-7
D gene: .

CDR3 protein: CASSGEQGIGSPLHF
CDR3 DNA: TGCGCCAGCAGCGGTGAACAGGGGATCGGTTCACCCCTCCACTTT
clone size: few
V gene: TRBV5-1
CDR3 length: 15
J gene: TRBJ1-6
D gene: TRBD1

CDR3 protein: CASSLGQGAGNTIYF
CDR3 DNA: TGTGCCAGCAGCTTAGGACAGGGGGCTGGAAACACCATATATTTT
clone size: .
V gene: TRBV5-4
CDR3 length: 15
J gene: TRBJ1-3
D gene: TRBD1

CDR3 protein: CASSSRLAGEQFF
CDR3 DNA: TGTGCCAGCAGTTCCAGACTAGCCGGCGAGCAGTTCTTC
clone size: .
V gene: TRBV6-5
CDR3 length: 13
J gene: TRBJ2-1
D gene: TRBD2

CDR3 protein: CASSGWDRASGYTF
CDR3 DNA: TGTGCCAGCAGTGGGTGGGACAGGGCGTCAGGCTACACCTTC
clone size: .
V gene: TRBV2
CDR3 length: 14
J gene: TRBJ1-2
D gene: TRBD1

CDR3 protein: CAWRQGDLNTEAFF
CDR3 DNA: TGTGCCTGGAGGCAGGGGGATTTGAACACTGAAGCTTTCTTT
clone size: .
V gene: TRBV30
CDR3 length: 14
J gene: TRBJ1-1
D gene: TRBD1

CDR3 protein: CASSLFSGQGAMGTGELFF
CDR3 DNA: TGTGCCAGCAGCTTATTTTCAGGACAGGGGGCGATGGGAACCGGGGAGCTGTTTTTT
clone size: .
V gene: TRBV7-8
CDR3 length: 19
J gene: TRBJ2-2
D gene: TRBD1

CDR3 protein: CASSPRTGTEAFF
CDR3 DNA: TGTGCCAGCAGCCCGCGGACAGGGACTGAAGCTTTCTTT
clone size: .
V gene: TRBV13
CDR3 length: 13
J gene: TRBJ1-1
D gene: TRBD1

CDR3 protein: CASSIKGGRYAQYF
CDR3 DNA: TGTGCCAGTAGTATAAAAGGAGGGAGGTACGCGCAGTACTTC
clone size: .
V gene: TRBV19
CDR3 length: 14
J gene: TRBJ2-7
D gene: .

CDR3 protein: CASSDPKRGRNTGELFF
CDR3 DNA: TGCGCCAGCAGTGACCCCAAGCGGGGGAGGAACACCGGGGAGCTGTTTTTT
clone size: .
V gene: TRBV10-1
CDR3 length: 17
J gene: TRBJ2-2
D gene: TRBD2

CDR3 protein: CASSATTTGDYGYTF
CDR3 DNA: TGTGCCAGCAGCGCAACTACAACAGGGGATTATGGCTACACCTTC
clone size: .
V gene: TRBV9
CDR3 length: 15
J gene: TRBJ1-2
D gene: TRBD1

CDR3 protein: CASSPGVTGELLF
CDR3 DNA: TGTGCCAGCAGTCCGGGGGTCACCGGGGAGCTGCTTTTT
clone size: .
V gene: TRBV6-5
CDR3 length: 13
J gene: TRBJ2-2
D gene: .

CDR3 protein: CASLHVGVHTGELFF
CDR3 DNA: TGTGCCAGCCTGCACGTGGGCGTACACACCGGGGAGCTGTTTTTT
clone size: .
V gene: TRBV7-9
CDR3 length: 15
J gene: TRBJ2-2
D gene: .

CDR3 protein: CASSWGTDLLKEKLFF
CDR3 DNA: TGCGCCAGCAGTTGGGGGACAGACCTTCTTAAGGAAAAACTGTTTTTT
clone size: .
V gene: TRBV5-1
CDR3 length: 16
J gene: TRBJ1-4
D gene: TRBD1

CDR3 protein: CSVGPRVHTEAFF
CDR3 DNA: TGCAGCGTTGGCCCCCGGGTCCACACTGAAGCTTTCTTT
clone size: .
V gene: TRBV29-1
CDR3 length: 13
J gene: TRBJ1-1
D gene: .

CDR3 protein: CATSREVGLANTGELFF
CDR3 DNA: TGTGCCACCAGCCGGGAGGTCGGGCTAGCGAACACCGGGGAGCTGTTTTTT
clone size: .
V gene: TRBV15
CDR3 length: 17
J gene: TRBJ2-2
D gene: TRBD2

CDR3 protein: CASSLTGNEQFF
CDR3 DNA: TGTGCCAGCAGTCTGACAGGCAATGAGCAGTTCTTC
clone size: .
V gene: TRBV28
CDR3 length: 12
J gene: TRBJ2-1
D gene: .

CDR3 protein: CASSIGGSNQPQHF
CDR3 DNA: TGTGCCAGTAGTATTGGAGGGAGCAATCAGCCCCAGCATTTT
clone size: .
V gene: TRBV19
CDR3 length: 14
J gene: TRBJ1-5
D gene: .

CDR3 protein: CASSLGSGSTDTQYF
CDR3 DNA: TGTGCCAGCAGCTTAGGGAGCGGAAGCACAGATACGCAGTATTTT
clone size: .
V gene: TRBV7-3
CDR3 length: 15
J gene: TRBJ2-3
D gene: .

CDR3 protein: CATSLRQPRNSPLHF
CDR3 DNA: TGTGCCACCAGCTTAAGACAGCCCCGTAATTCACCCCTCCACTTT
clone size: .
V gene: TRBV15
CDR3 length: 15
J gene: TRBJ1-6
D gene: .

CDR3 protein: CASSLWAGVYEQYF
CDR3 DNA: TGTGCCAGCAGCTTATGGGCGGGAGTCTACGAGCAGTACTTC
clone size: .
V gene: TRBV7-6
CDR3 length: 14
J gene: TRBJ2-7
D gene: TRBD2

CDR3 protein: CASSLYRGTSTGELFF
CDR3 DNA: TGTGCCAGCAGCTTATATCGCGGCACGTCCACCGGGGAGCTGTTTTTT
clone size: .
V gene: TRBV7-8
CDR3 length: 16
J gene: TRBJ2-2
D gene: .

CDR3 protein: CAWSGRGNSPLHF
CDR3 DNA: TGTGCCTGGAGTGGACGGGGAAATTCACCCCTCCACTTT
clone size: few
V gene: TRBV30
CDR3 length: 13
J gene: TRBJ1-6
D gene: .

CDR3 protein: CASSLVLAGETQYF
CDR3 DNA: TGTGCCAGCAGCTTAGTCCTAGCTGGTGAGACCCAGTACTTC
clone size: .
V gene: TRBV7-2
CDR3 length: 14
J gene: TRBJ2-5
D gene: .

CDR3 protein: CASSQDLEKLFF
CDR3 DNA: TGCGCCAGCAGCCAAGATTTGGAAAAACTGTTTTTT
clone size: .
V gene: TRBV4-1
CDR3 length: 12
J gene: TRBJ1-4
D gene: .

CDR3 protein: CSYDGGSTDTQYF
CDR3 DNA: TGCAGCTATGACGGAGGGAGCACAGATACGCAGTATTTT
clone size: .
V gene: TRBV29-1
CDR3 length: 13
J gene: TRBJ2-3
D gene: .

CDR3 protein: CASSQEGQTTEGYTF
CDR3 DNA: TGCGCCAGCAGCCAAGAGGGACAGACAACGGAGGGCTACACCTTC
clone size: .
V gene: TRBV4-3
CDR3 length: 15
J gene: TRBJ1-2
D gene: TRBD1

CDR3 protein: CASSSHTDTQYF
CDR3 DNA: TGTGCCAGCAGCTCCCACACAGATACGCAGTATTTT
clone size: .
V gene: TRBV27
CDR3 length: 12
J gene: TRBJ2-3
D gene: .

CDR3 protein: CASSQLGGAGETQYF
CDR3 DNA: TGTGCCAGCAGTCAACTCGGGGGGGCCGGGGAGACCCAGTACTTC
clone size: once
V gene: TRBV6-5
CDR3 length: 15
J gene: TRBJ2-5
D gene: TRBD2

CDR3 protein: CAISEGSYTEAFF
CDR3 DNA: TGTGCCATCAGTGAGGGAAGCTACACTGAAGCTTTCTTT
clone size: medium-sized
V gene: TRBV10-3
CDR3 length: 13
J gene: TRBJ1-1
D gene: .

CDR3 protein: CASRAIGGGEQYF
CDR3 DNA: TGTGCCAGCAGAGCCATCGGGGGCGGCGAGCAGTACTTC
clone size: .
V gene: TRBV6-5
CDR3 length: 13
J gene: TRBJ2-7
D gene: .

CDR3 protein: CASRLSIRAETQYF
CDR3 DNA: TGTGCAAGTCGCTTATCAATCAGGGCAGAGACCCAGTACTTC
clone size: .
V gene: TRBV12-2
CDR3 length: 14
J gene: TRBJ2-5
D gene: .

CDR3 protein: CASSRDTGGPVGTIYF
CDR3 DNA: TGTGCCAGCAGCCGTGACACGGGGGGACCGGTAGGCACCATATATTTT
clone size: .
V gene: TRBV21-1
CDR3 length: 16
J gene: TRBJ1-3
D gene: .

CDR3 protein: CASSRWTDPSTDTQYF
CDR3 DNA: TGTGCCAGCAGCCGTTGGACTGACCCTAGCACAGATACGCAGTATTTT
clone size: once
V gene: TRBV9
CDR3 length: 16
J gene: TRBJ2-3
D gene: .

CDR3 protein: CAISDRGSYGYTF
CDR3 DNA: TGTGCCATCAGTGATAGGGGGAGCTATGGCTACACCTTC
clone size: .
V gene: TRBV10-3
CDR3 length: 13
J gene: TRBJ1-2
D gene: .

CDR3 protein: CASSEGVRDTF
CDR3 DNA: TGTGCCAGCAGTGAGGGGGTCCGAGACACCTTC
clone size: .
V gene: TRBV2
CDR3 length: 11
J gene: TRBJ1-2
D gene: .

CDR3 protein: CASSSPTFSYEQYF
CDR3 DNA: TGTGCCAGCAGCTCCCCGACATTCTCCTACGAGCAGTACTTC
clone size: .
V gene: TRBV7-6
CDR3 length: 14
J gene: TRBJ2-7
D gene: .

CDR3 protein: CASSDVGGGYNEQFF
CDR3 DNA: TGTGCCAGCAGTGACGTGGGCGGGGGATACAATGAGCAGTTCTTC
clone size: .
V gene: TRBV6-1
CDR3 length: 15
J gene: TRBJ2-1
D gene: TRBD2

CDR3 protein: CASSFLSGTDTQYF
CDR3 DNA: TGTGCCAGCAGTTTCCTATCGGGGACAGATACGCAGTATTTT
clone size: .
V gene: TRBV28
CDR3 length: 14
J gene: TRBJ2-3
D gene: .

CDR3 protein: CASSQDRVSYEQYF
CDR3 DNA: TGCGCCAGCAGCCAAGATCGGGTGTCCTACGAGCAGTACTTC
clone size: .
V gene: TRBV4-1
CDR3 length: 14
J gene: TRBJ2-7
D gene: .

CDR3 protein: CASSQMTRTAYEQYF
CDR3 DNA: TGTGCCAGCAGCCAAATGACGAGGACCGCCTACGAGCAGTACTTC
clone size: .
V gene: TRBV11-2
CDR3 length: 15
J gene: TRBJ2-7
D gene: .

CDR3 protein: CASSQPWSGGAPETQYF
CDR3 DNA: TGCGCCAGCAGCCAACCTTGGAGTGGGGGGGCCCCAGAGACCCAGTACTTC
clone size: .
V gene: TRBV4-1
CDR3 length: 17
J gene: TRBJ2-5
D gene: .

CDR3 protein: CATSRAEQRKGNEQFF
CDR3 DNA: TGTGCCACCAGCCGCGCGGAACAGCGGAAGGGGAATGAGCAGTTCTTC
clone size: .
V gene: TRBV15
CDR3 length: 16
J gene: TRBJ2-1
D gene: .

CDR3 protein: CASSEGGATQETQYF
CDR3 DNA: TGTGCCAGCAGCGAGGGAGGCGCGACCCAAGAGACCCAGTACTTC
clone size: .
V gene: TRBV9
CDR3 length: 15
J gene: TRBJ2-5
D gene: .

CDR3 protein: CASSRTSGGGRETQYF
CDR3 DNA: TGTGCCAGCAGCCGGACTAGCGGGGGGGGACGAGAGACCCAGTACTTC
clone size: .
V gene: TRBV7-2
CDR3 length: 16
J gene: TRBJ2-5
D gene: TRBD2

CDR3 protein: CASSLVGVEQYF
CDR3 DNA: TGTGCCAGCAGCTTGGTCGGGGTTGAGCAGTACTTC
clone size: .
V gene: TRBV5-4
CDR3 length: 12
J gene: TRBJ2-7
D gene: .

CDR3 protein: CASSKETEKYEQYF
CDR3 DNA: TGTGCCAGCAGCAAGGAGACAGAAAAGTACGAGCAGTACTTC
clone size: .
V gene: TRBV21-1
CDR3 length: 14
J gene: TRBJ2-7
D gene: .

CDR3 protein: CASSYRGAGELFF
CDR3 DNA: TGTGCCAGCAGTTATAGGGGGGCCGGGGAGCTGTTTTTT
clone size: .
V gene: TRBV6-6
CDR3 length: 13
J gene: TRBJ2-2
D gene: .